This T cell receptor beta chain was profiled in a study of control samples from healthy donors and cancer patients. With 4 bases removed from V and 7 bases from J, the gap between germline ends came to 10 bases. The CDR3 contains 13 residues. Germline V lookup: CDR1 LGHNA, CDR2 YSLEER. Some clones are missing from TCRdb's copy, which holds only in-frame ones; the method was immunoSEQ multiplex PCR. The repertoire has approximately 170,000 clones, around 91% of them found once; the top ten carry about 1.6%. This TCR was recovered from a woman in her twenties or thirties in good health. The genes are TRBV4-3 and TRBJ1-4; no clear D. Material: blood. CDR3 DNA: TGCGCCAGCAGCCGGGGTTTCCCTGAAAAACTGTTTTTT. Translated, it gives CASSRGFPEKLFF.